The TCR beta chain under discussion was sequenced for a study of T cell responses to AZD1222 COVID-19 vaccine. Study results and caveats: Compared with day 0, the breadth and depth of the Spike-specific TCR repertoire rose significantly after two doses of AZD1222. Dominant at 160-218 and 743-854, vaccine-associated CD4 TCRs also spanned spike. It should be noted that donors were predominantly white British and more often female, and clonal diversity was possibly underestimated.

As for this clone: The antigen remains unidentified.

CDR3 length equals 16 residues. CDR1 SEHNR and CDR2 FQNEAQ come from the germline V gene (reference sequence). Trimming removed 5 bases from V and 3 bases from J; junction bases left unmatched: 3. The protocol was immunoSEQ multiplex PCR, while the TCRdb copy is restricted to in-frame clones and leaves out a portion. The sample consists of some 100,000 clones, around 89% of them appearing once. Second-dose schedules of about 4 or about 12 weeks were combined. This sequence originates from an adult who received the AZD1222 COVID-19 vaccine. Specimen: peripheral blood, collected 28 days after the second AZD1222 dose. This chain joins TRBV7-9 and TRBJ2-3; TRBD2 agrees at 15 bases. CDR3 coding DNA: TGTGCCAGCAGCCCGGGACTAGCGGGAGGTACAGATACGCAGTATTTT. Its protein is CASSPGLAGGTDTQYF.